This TCR beta chain was sequenced during a study of shared clonotypes between healthy human individuals. The authors split each subset's genomic DNA evenly across several immunoSEQ plates. Clones were sequenced by immunoSEQ multiplex PCR, and TCRdb holds only the in-frame ones, with some missing. The sample records millions of clones, around 95% being singletons. With 1 base removed from V and 1 base from J, the gap between germline ends came to 9 bases. The CDR3 length is 15 residues. CDR1 is SGHAT, CDR2 FQNNGV, per germline. This clonotype originated in a man aged 18 to 30 in good health. The sample taken for sequencing was naive CD4+ T cells sorted from blood. Described subset: CD45RA+ positively selected. The rearrangement joins TRBV11-2 to TRBJ2-3; TRBD1 is a possible D gene (5 bases). Written as DNA, the CDR3 is TGTGCCAGCAGCTTAGTACTGACAGGCACAGATACGCAGTATTTT. Translation gives CASSLVLTGTDTQYF.